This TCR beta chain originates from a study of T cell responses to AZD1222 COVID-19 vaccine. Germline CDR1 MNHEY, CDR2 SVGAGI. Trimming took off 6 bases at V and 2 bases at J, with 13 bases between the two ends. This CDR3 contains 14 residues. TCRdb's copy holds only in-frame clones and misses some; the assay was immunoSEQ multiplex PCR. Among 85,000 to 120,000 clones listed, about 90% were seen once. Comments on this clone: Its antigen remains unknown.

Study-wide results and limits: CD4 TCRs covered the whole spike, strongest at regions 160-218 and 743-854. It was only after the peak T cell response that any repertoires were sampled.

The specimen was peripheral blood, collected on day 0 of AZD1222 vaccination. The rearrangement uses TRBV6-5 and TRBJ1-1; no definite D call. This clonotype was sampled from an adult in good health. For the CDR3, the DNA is TGTGCCAGCAGCGACGACGGGCTAAACACTGAAGCTTTCTTT. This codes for CASSDDGLNTEAFF.